The rows below give T cell receptor beta chains drawn from one sample of a study of control samples from healthy donors and cancer patients. Method: immunoSEQ multiplex PCR; TCRdb's copy keeps in-frame clones and lacks some. In the table there are 65,000 to 90,000 clones, about nine tenths of which are singletons. What was sequenced was PBMCs. The receptors were gathered from a woman in her forties or fifties with colorectal cancer. The CDR3 runs from the conserved cysteine through the conserved F or W. D genes are given only for firm matches. Clone size is shown for a subset of rows, as once, few, many or a class of expanded clone.

j_call: TRBJ1-4
clone_size: few
d_call: TRBD1
v_call: TRBV30
cdr3_length: 15
cdr3_nt: TGTGCCTGGAGTGGGAAGGGACAGGGAAAAGAAAAACTGTTTTTT
cdr3_aa: CAWSGKGQGKEKLFF

j_call: TRBJ2-5
clone_size: once
d_call: TRBD1
v_call: TRBV28
cdr3_length: 15
cdr3_nt: TGTGCCAGCAGTCGGAGCCAGGGACAGGGGGGGACCCAGTACTTC
cdr3_aa: CASSRSQGQGGTQYF

j_call: TRBJ2-2
clone_size: .
d_call: TRBD2
v_call: TRBV2
cdr3_length: 16
cdr3_nt: TGTGCCAGCAGTTGGACTAGCGGGGGGAACACCGGGGAGCTGTTTTTT
cdr3_aa: CASSWTSGGNTGELFF

j_call: TRBJ1-6
clone_size: .
d_call: TRBD1
v_call: TRBV18
cdr3_length: 21
cdr3_nt: TGTGCCAGCTCACCTTTTGCCGGGACAGGGGATGGTGCGTCCTATAATTCACCCCTCCACTTT
cdr3_aa: CASSPFAGTGDGASYNSPLHF

j_call: TRBJ1-1
clone_size: .
d_call: .
v_call: TRBV18
cdr3_length: 15
cdr3_nt: TGTGCCAGCTCACCACAATATCAGGAGAACACTGAAGCTTTCTTT
cdr3_aa: CASSPQYQENTEAFF

j_call: TRBJ2-3
clone_size: .
d_call: .
v_call: TRBV5-1
cdr3_length: 15
cdr3_nt: TGCGCCAGCAGCTTGGCGGGGGAGGGCACAGATACGCAGTATTTT
cdr3_aa: CASSLAGEGTDTQYF

j_call: TRBJ1-6
clone_size: .
d_call: .
v_call: TRBV6-6
cdr3_length: 15
cdr3_nt: TGTGCCAGCCGCGACGGTCGCTCCTATAATTCACCCCTCCACTTT
cdr3_aa: CASRDGRSYNSPLHF

j_call: TRBJ1-2
clone_size: .
d_call: .
v_call: TRBV7-8
cdr3_length: 15
cdr3_nt: TGTGCCAGCAGCCACGAACCCGGGACTTCCTATGGCTACACCTTC
cdr3_aa: CASSHEPGTSYGYTF

j_call: TRBJ2-3
clone_size: once
d_call: TRBD1
v_call: TRBV16
cdr3_length: 13
cdr3_nt: TGTGCCAGCAGCCTAGACAGGGTCGCTACGCAGTATTTT
cdr3_aa: CASSLDRVATQYF

j_call: TRBJ1-6
clone_size: .
d_call: .
v_call: TRBV30
cdr3_length: 13
cdr3_nt: TGTGCCTGGAGTCCGATCCGGGGATCACCCCTCCACTTT
cdr3_aa: CAWSPIRGSPLHF

j_call: TRBJ1-3
clone_size: .
d_call: .
v_call: TRBV28
cdr3_length: 14
cdr3_nt: TGTGCCAGCAGTTTGATGACACCGGGAAACACCATATATTTT
cdr3_aa: CASSLMTPGNTIYF